This T cell receptor beta chain was captured by sequencing in a study of OX40 agonist ivuxolimab in advanced cancers. Study-level background: Ivuxolimab was an agonistic, fully human IgG2 monoclonal antibody directed against OX40 (CD134), a costimulatory receptor. Intravenous ivuxolimab was administered to patients every 2 weeks at six dose levels: 0.01, 0.1, 0.3, 1.5, 3 and 10 mg/kg. Of the 50 to 55 patients in dose escalation, about 20 had hepatocellular carcinoma, about 15 had melanoma, 9 had renal cell carcinoma and 9 had head and neck cancer. In the dose-escalation cohort, around four fifths of patients were male, and the mean age was roughly 60 years with a range of roughly 20 to 85. Patients were allowed to have had prior anti-PD-1, anti-PD-L1 or anti-CTLA-4 therapy, and around 40% of the dose-escalation patients had previously received checkpoint inhibitors. Partial responses occurred in three dose-escalation patients, of whom one had hepatocellular carcinoma and two had cutaneous melanoma. Peripheral TCRbeta sequencing was intended to test whether TCR sequence diversity was altered and clonal T-cell expansion was caused by ivuxolimab. The monotherapy dose-escalation portion (N ≈ 50 patients) of the phase I ivuxolimab trial is reported in the paper.

The full study reports these points: Low levels of normalized T-cell clonal expansion were also seen in some patients who did not respond. Clonal expansion of both CD4+ and CD8+ blood T cells was observed from baseline to week 6 at doses 0.1 to 3.0 mg/kg. The antigen specificity of the peripheral T cells that underwent clonal expansion was not determined. In partial responders in the 0.1-3.0 mg/kg groups, normalized peripheral clonal expansion was found to be among the lowest, especially among CD8+ T cells. After ivuxolimab, expanded clones were on average more numerous among CD8+ T cells than among CD4+ T cells.

Note on this clone: Its specific antigen is unknown. No quality values exist for individual bases; no much larger clone is one base distant.

Genomic DNA was extracted from sorted cells for sequencing of the TCRbeta CDR3 region. The immunoSEQ Assay was used for sequencing of TCRbeta CDR3 regions. As stored in TCRdb, this immuneACCESS dataset retains in-frame rearrangements with V and J assigned. A fraction of the clones does not appear; measured against another copy, unresolved V genes explain less than half of the discrepancy, and the remainder lacks a known reason. For this sample the table gives around 61,000 clones, of which around 84% were detected only once. Less than 5% of the sample is taken by the ten largest. The trial excluded patients who had a history of autoimmune disease or were on systemic immunosuppression. Peripheral blood for TCR sequencing was collected from all dose cohorts at baseline, on cycle 4 day 1, and on cycle 7 day 1. The samples were drawn from a first-in-human, open-label, multicenter phase I dose-escalation trial of ivuxolimab. Adults with locally advanced or metastatic melanoma, renal cell, hepatocellular, or head and neck squamous cell carcinoma were enrolled in the trial. Before TCR sequencing, CD4+ and CD8+ T cells were separately sorted from peripheral blood.

This clonotype was obtained from an adult with an advanced solid tumor such as melanoma, head and neck, liver or kidney cancer. Sequences were derived from CD4+ or CD8+ T cells sorted from blood, sampled in a trial of the OX40 agonist ivuxolimab.

CDR3 protein: CASSGGMSTEAFF. The DNA reads as follows: TGTGCCAGCAGCGGGGGGATGAGCACTGAAGCTTTCTTT. The chain links TRBV9 with TRBJ1-1, and TRBD1 may be the D gene, going by 5 matching bases. Trimming takes 3 bases from V and 4 bases from J, and the germline ends sit 10 bases apart. Looking up the germline V gene yields CDR1 SGDLS and CDR2 YYNGEE. The CDR3, from cysteine to phenylalanine, totals 13 residues. The retained sequence is limited to the CDR3, 39 bases, with the frame set at the first base.